This is a list of T cell receptor beta chains from one sample in a study of CD8 T cells in ankylosing spondylitis. Via MiXCR, TCRdb re-called the 5' RACE reads, giving one row per CDR3 protein. This repertoire shows 700,000 to 850,000 distinct CDR3 sequences, 10% to 15% found once; its top ten account for approximately 0.51%. Specimen: blood, either unsorted or a sorted T cell fraction (not recorded which). The source of these receptors is a male donor with ankylosing spondylitis. CDR3s include the opening cysteine and the closing phenylalanine or tryptophan. D genes are given only for firm matches. Clone sizes are given selectively: once, few, many, or a class where the clone is expanded.

j_gene	abundance	v_gene	d_gene	CDR3aa	CDR3nt
TRBJ2-4	many	TRBV20-1	-	CSASYRENIQYF	TGCAGTGCTAGTTATAGAGAAAACATTCAGTACTTC
TRBJ2-7	many	TRBV6-2/TRBV6-3	TRBD2	CASSYGLADSYEQYF	TGTGCCAGCAGTTACGGGCTAGCGGACTCCTACGAGCAGTACTTC
TRBJ2-1	few	TRBV6-1	TRBD2	CASNAGTSANEQFF	TGTGCCAGCAATGCCGGGACTAGCGCCAATGAGCAGTTCTTC
TRBJ2-1	few	TRBV29-1	-	CSVPDDRLDNEQFF	TGCAGCGTTCCTGATGACAGGTTGGACAATGAGCAGTTCTTC
TRBJ2-3	-	TRBV15	TRBD2	CATSRSPLAGRTDTQYF	TGTGCCACCAGCAGATCGCCGCTAGCGGGACGCACAGATACGCAGTATTTT
TRBJ2-7	few	TRBV20-1	-	CSATPASSYEQYF	TGCAGTGCTACACCAGCGAGCTCCTACGAGCAGTACTTC
TRBJ2-5	many	TRBV5-1	-	CASSQLWQETQYF	TGCGCCAGCAGCCAGCTCTGGCAAGAGACCCAGTACTTC
TRBJ1-5	few	TRBV10-3	-	CAISLEGRGQPQHF	TGTGCCATCAGCTTGGAAGGCCGGGGGCAGCCCCAGCATTTT
TRBJ1-2	-	TRBV5-1	TRBD1	CASSLDGQVTYGYTF	TGCGCCAGCAGCTTGGACGGACAGGTTACCTATGGCTACACCTTC
TRBJ2-2	-	TRBV7-3	TRBD2	CASRGGGLNTGELFF	TGTGCCAGCAGGGGCGGGGGACTGAACACCGGGGAGCTGTTTTTT
TRBJ1-2	many	TRBV29-1	-	CSVGSRLNYGYTF	TGCAGCGTTGGCTCTAGACTTAACTATGGCTACACCTTC
TRBJ2-1	-	TRBV6-2/TRBV6-3	TRBD2	CASSYIGSGVTYNEQFF	TGTGCCAGCAGTTACATAGGTAGCGGGGTTACCTACAATGAGCAGTTCTTC
TRBJ1-1	many	TRBV29-1	TRBD1	CSAGQGVNTEAFF	TGCAGCGCCGGACAGGGGGTGAACACTGAAGCTTTCTTT
TRBJ2-2	many	TRBV5-1	-	CASRTLISGTNTGELFF	TGCGCCAGCCGAACCCTGATAAGCGGAACGAACACCGGGGAGCTGTTTTTT
TRBJ1-3	few	TRBV4-2	TRBD1	CASSQVGTGRNTIYF	TGTGCCAGCAGCCAAGTAGGGACAGGGCGAAACACCATATATTTT
TRBJ2-1	few	TRBV12-3/TRBV12-4	TRBD1	CASSSLTTGNMDEQFF	TGTGCCAGCAGTTCGTTGACGACAGGGAATATGGATGAGCAGTTCTTC
TRBJ1-1	-	TRBV6-2/TRBV6-3	-	CASSYIGRGVAEAFF	TGTGCCAGCAGTTACATCGGCAGGGGTGTTGCTGAAGCTTTCTTT
TRBJ2-2	-	TRBV9	-	CASSVLQGRPNTGELFF	TGTGCCAGCAGCGTATTACAGGGAAGGCCGAACACCGGGGAGCTGTTTTTT
TRBJ2-1	many	TRBV29-1	-	CSASMRLSYNEQFF	TGCAGCGCTTCTATGAGATTGTCCTACAATGAGCAGTTCTTC
TRBJ1-5	few	TRBV19	TRBD1	CASVGQGYQPQHF	TGTGCCAGCGTGGGACAGGGGTATCAGCCCCAGCATTTT
TRBJ2-7	-	TRBV10-3	-	CAISGEGQRASYEQYF	TGTGCCATCAGTGGAGAGGGCCAGCGGGCATCCTACGAGCAGTACTTC
TRBJ1-1	few	TRBV5-1	-	CASSLAEGPTEAFF	TGCGCCAGCAGCTTGGCGGAGGGGCCCACTGAAGCTTTCTTT
TRBJ1-1	many	TRBV5-1	-	CASRSTASGTEAFF	TGCGCCAGCCGTTCGACAGCCTCGGGAACTGAAGCTTTCTTT
TRBJ2-2	-	TRBV12-5	-	CASGSGPGELFF	TGTGCTAGTGGTTCGGGCCCCGGGGAGCTGTTTTTT
TRBJ1-4	few	TRBV20-1	TRBD1	CSAIPGQRSEKLFF	TGCAGTGCTATTCCGGGACAGCGGAGTGAAAAACTGTTTTTT
TRBJ1-5	-	TRBV6-2/TRBV6-3	-	CASNTRRVNQPQHF	TGTGCCAGCAATACTCGACGGGTTAATCAGCCCCAGCATTTT
TRBJ2-6	few	TRBV4-3	-	CASSQGGTAGANVLTF	TGCGCCAGCAGCCAAGGGGGCACTGCTGGGGCCAACGTCCTGACTTTC
TRBJ2-1	-	TRBV11-2	-	CASTLTGPPNEQFF	TGTGCCAGCACCCTTACTGGGCCCCCCAATGAGCAGTTCTTC
TRBJ2-5	-	TRBV6-1	-	CASSVKQGETQYF	TGTGCCAGCAGCGTTAAACAGGGAGAGACCCAGTACTTC
TRBJ1-2	few	TRBV12-3/TRBV12-4	TRBD1	CASTGQGRANYGYTF	TGTGCCAGCACAGGACAGGGACGAGCTAACTATGGCTACACCTTC
TRBJ2-7	few	TRBV9	-	CASSVDGKPYEQYF	TGTGCCAGCAGCGTAGACGGCAAACCCTACGAGCAGTACTTC